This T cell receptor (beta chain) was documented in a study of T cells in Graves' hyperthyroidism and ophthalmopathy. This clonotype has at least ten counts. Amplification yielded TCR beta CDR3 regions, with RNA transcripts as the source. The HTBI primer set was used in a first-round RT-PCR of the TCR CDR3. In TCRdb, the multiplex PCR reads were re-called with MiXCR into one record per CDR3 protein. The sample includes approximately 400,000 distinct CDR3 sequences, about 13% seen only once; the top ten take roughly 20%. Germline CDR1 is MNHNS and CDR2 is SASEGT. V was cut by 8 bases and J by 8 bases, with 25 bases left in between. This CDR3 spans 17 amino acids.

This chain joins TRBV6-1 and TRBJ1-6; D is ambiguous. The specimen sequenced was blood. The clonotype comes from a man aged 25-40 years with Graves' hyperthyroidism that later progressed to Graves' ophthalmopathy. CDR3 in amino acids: CASRRSGTLFVDSPLHF. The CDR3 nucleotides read TGTGCCAGCCGCCGCTCCGGAACACTGTTTGTAGATTCACCCCTCCACTTT.